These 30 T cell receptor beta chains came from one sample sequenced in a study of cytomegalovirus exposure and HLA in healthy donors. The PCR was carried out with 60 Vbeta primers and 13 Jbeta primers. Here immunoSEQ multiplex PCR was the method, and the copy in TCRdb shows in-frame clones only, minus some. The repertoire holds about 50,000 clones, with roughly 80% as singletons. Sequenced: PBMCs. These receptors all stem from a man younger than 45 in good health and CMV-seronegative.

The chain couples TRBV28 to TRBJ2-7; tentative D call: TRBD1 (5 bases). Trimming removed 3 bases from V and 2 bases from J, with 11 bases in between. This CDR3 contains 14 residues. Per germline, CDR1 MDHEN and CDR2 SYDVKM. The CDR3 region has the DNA TGTGCCAGCAGTTTGGTGGGGCTCCCCTACGAGCAGTACTTC. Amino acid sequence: CASSLVGLPYEQYF. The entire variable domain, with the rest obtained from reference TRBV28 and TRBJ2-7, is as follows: DVKVTQSSRYLVKRTGEKVFLECVQDMDHENMFWYRQDPGLGLRLIYFSYDVKMKEKGDIPEGYSVSREKKERFSLILESASTNQTSMYLCASSLVGLPYEQYFGPGTRLTVT.

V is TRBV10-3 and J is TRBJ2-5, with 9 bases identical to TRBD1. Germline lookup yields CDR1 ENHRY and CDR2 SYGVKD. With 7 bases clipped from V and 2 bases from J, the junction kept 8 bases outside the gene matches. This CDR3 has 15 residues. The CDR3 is CAIKSQGAYQETQYF. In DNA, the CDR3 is TGTGCCATCAAATCACAGGGGGCTTATCAAGAGACCCAGTACTTC.

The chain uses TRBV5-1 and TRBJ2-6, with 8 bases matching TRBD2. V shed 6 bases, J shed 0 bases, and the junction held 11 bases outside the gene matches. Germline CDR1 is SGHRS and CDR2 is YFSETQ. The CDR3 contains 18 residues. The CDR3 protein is CASTPVGGGSSGANVLTF. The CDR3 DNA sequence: TGCGCCAGCACCCCGGTCGGGGGGGGTAGCTCTGGGGCCAACGTCCTGACTTTC.

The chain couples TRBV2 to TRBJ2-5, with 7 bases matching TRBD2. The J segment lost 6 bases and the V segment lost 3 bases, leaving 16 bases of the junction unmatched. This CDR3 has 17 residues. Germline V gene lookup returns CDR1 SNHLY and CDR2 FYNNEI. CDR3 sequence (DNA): TGTGCCAGCAGTGATGGGTGGGGGGGGGTGGGTAAAAAGACCCAGTACTTC. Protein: CASSDGWGGVGKKTQYF.

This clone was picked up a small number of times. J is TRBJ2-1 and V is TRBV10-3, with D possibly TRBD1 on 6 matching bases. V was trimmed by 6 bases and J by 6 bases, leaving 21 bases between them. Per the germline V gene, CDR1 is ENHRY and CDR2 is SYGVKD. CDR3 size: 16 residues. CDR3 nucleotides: TGTGCCATCAGGGGAGACAGGCTAATCGTTTCCAATGAGCAGTTCTTC. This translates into CAIRGDRLIVSNEQFF.

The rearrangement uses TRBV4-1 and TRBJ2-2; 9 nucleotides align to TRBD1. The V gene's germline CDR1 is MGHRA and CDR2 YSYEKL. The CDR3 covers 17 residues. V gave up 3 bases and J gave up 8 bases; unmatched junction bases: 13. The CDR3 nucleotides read TGCGCCAGCAGCCAGTTCCCGGGACAGGGCCCAGTGGGGGAGCTGTTTTTT. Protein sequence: CASSQFPGQGPVGELFF.

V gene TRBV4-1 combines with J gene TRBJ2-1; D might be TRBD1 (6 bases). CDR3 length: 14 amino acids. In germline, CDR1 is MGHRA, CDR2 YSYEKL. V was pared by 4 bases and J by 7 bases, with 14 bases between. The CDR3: CASSPRDTGNEQFF. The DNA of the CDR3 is TGCGCCAGCAGCCCCCGGGACACGGGTAATGAGCAGTTCTTC.

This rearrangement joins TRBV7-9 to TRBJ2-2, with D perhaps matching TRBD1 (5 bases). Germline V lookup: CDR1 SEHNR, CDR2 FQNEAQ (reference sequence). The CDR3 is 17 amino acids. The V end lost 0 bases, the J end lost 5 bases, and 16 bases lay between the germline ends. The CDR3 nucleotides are TGTGCCAGCAGCTTAGCGCAATTCAGGGAAGGGACCGGGGAGCTGTTTTTT. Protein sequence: CASSLAQFREGTGELFF.

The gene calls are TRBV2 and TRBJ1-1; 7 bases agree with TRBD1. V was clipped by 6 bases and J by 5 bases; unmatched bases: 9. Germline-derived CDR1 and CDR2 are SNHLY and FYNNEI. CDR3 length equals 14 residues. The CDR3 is CASSEETGWTEAFF. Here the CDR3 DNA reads TGTGCCAGCAGCGAGGAGACAGGGTGGACTGAAGCTTTCTTT.

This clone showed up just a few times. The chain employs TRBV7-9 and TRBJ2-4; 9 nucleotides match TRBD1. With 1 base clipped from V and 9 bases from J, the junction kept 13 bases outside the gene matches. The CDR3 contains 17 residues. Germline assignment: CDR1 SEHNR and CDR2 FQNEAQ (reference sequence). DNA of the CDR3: TGTGCCAGCAGCTTAGTGGGTTACGGGGACAGGGAGATCATTCAGTACTTC. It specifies CASSLVGYGDREIIQYF.

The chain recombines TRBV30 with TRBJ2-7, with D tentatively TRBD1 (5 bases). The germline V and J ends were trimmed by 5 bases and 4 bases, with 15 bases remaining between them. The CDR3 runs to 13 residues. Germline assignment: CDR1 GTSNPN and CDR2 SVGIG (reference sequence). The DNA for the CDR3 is TGTGCCTGGTCCTACTCCCAGGGTTACGAGCAGTACTTC. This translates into CAWSYSQGYEQYF.

CDR3 loop: CASSLRQGGSHGYTF. Written as DNA, the CDR3 is TGTGCCAGCAGCTTGAGGCAGGGGGGTAGTCATGGCTACACCTTC. V gene TRBV5-6 combines with J gene TRBJ1-2; TRBD1 aligns across 7 bases. Germline lookup yields CDR1 SGHDT and CDR2 YYEEEE. V dropped 1 base and J dropped 6; count of bases not matched to a gene: 9. The CDR3 runs to 15 residues.

CDR3 residues: CASRAAVLKLYGYGYTF. CDR3 nucleotides: TGTGCCAGCAGAGCGGCAGTCCTCAAACTATATGGGTATGGCTACACCTTC. The V call is TRBV2, the J call TRBJ1-2, with D hard to call. The CDR3 is 17 amino acids. Deletions cut 6 bases from V and 5 bases from J, with 25 bases between. Germline CDR1 SNHLY, CDR2 FYNNEI.

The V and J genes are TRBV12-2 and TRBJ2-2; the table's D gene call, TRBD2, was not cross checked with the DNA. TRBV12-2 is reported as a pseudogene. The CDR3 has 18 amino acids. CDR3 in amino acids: CASRLTPRRAAYTGELFF. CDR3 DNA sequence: TGTGCAAGTCGCTTAACCCCCCGCCGAGCGGCTTACACCGGGGAGCTGTTTTTT.

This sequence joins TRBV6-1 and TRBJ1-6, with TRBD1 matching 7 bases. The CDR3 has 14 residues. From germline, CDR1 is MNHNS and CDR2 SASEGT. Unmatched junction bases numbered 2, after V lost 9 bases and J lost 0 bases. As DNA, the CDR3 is TGTGCCAGTACAGGGGTCTCCTATAATTCACCCCTCCACTTT. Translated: CASTGVSYNSPLHF.

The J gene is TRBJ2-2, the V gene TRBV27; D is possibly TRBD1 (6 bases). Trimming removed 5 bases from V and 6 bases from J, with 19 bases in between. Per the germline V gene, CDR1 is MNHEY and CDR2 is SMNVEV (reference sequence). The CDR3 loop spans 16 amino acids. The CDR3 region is CASSATLTGSSGELFF. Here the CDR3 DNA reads TGTGCCAGCAGTGCGACACTGACAGGTTCGTCCGGGGAGCTGTTTTTT.

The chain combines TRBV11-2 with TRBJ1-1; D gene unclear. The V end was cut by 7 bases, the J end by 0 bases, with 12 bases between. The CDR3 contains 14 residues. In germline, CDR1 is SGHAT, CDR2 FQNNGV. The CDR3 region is CASTLLTVNTEAFF. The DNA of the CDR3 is TGTGCCAGCACCCTGTTGACTGTGAACACTGAAGCTTTCTTT.

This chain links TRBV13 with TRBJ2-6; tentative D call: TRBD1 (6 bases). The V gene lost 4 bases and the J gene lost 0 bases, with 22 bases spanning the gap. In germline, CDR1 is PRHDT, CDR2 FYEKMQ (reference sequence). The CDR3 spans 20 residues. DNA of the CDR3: TGTGCCAGCAGCTCCTCAACGACAGGCCTCCCTAGCTCTGGGGCCAACGTCCTGACTTTC. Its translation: CASSSSTTGLPSSGANVLTF.

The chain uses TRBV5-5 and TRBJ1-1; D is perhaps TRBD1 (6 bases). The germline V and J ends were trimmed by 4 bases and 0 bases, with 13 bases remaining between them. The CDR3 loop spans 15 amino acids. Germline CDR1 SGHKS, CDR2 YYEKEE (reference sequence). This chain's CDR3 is CASSGNQGMNTEAFF. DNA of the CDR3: TGTGCCAGCAGCGGTAACCAGGGGATGAACACTGAAGCTTTCTTT.

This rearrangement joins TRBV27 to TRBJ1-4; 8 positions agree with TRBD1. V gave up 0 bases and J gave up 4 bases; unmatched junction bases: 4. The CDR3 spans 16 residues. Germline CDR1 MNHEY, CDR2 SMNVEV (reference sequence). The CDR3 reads CASSLSHDRGNEKLFF. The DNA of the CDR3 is TGTGCCAGCAGTTTATCCCACGACAGGGGTAATGAAAAACTGTTTTTT. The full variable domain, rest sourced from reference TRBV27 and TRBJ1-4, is EAQVTQNPRYLITVTGKKLTVTCSQNMNHEYMSWYRQDPGLGLRQIYYSMNVEVTDKGDVPEGYKVSRKEKRNFPLILESPSPNQTSLYFCASSLSHDRGNEKLFFGSGTQLSVL.

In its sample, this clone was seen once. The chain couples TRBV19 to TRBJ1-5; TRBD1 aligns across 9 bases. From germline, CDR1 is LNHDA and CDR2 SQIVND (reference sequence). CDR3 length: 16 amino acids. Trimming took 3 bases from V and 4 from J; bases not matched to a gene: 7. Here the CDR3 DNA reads TGTGCCAGTAGTATGGGGGGGACAGGGATGAATCAGCCCCAGCATTTT. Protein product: CASSMGGTGMNQPQHF.

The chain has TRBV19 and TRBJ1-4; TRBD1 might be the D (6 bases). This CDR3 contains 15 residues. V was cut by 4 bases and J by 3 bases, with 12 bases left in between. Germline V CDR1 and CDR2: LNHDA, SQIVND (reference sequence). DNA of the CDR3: TGTGCCAGTAGTAAAGGGGGGGAACCTAATGAAAAACTGTTTTTT. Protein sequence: CASSKGGEPNEKLFF.

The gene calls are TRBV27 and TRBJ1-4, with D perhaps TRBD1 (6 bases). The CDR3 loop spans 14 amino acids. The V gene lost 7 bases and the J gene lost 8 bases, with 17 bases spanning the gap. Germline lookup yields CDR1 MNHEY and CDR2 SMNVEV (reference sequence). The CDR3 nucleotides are TGTGCCAGCACCATTCAGGGGAGTTGGGAAAAACTGTTTTTT. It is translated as CASTIQGSWEKLFF.

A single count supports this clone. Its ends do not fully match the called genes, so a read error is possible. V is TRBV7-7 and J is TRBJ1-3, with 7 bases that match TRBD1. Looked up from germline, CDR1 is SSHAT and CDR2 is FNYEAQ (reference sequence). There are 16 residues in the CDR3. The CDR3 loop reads CASSLTRQGSGNTIYF. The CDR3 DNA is TGTGCTAGCAGCTTAACGAGACAGGGATCTGGAAACACCATATATTTT.

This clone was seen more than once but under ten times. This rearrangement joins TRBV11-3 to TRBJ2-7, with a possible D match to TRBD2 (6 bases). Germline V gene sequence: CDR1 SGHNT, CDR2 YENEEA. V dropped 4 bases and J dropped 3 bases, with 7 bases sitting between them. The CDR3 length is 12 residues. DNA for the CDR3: TGTGCCAGCAGCTCCGGGGGCTACGAGCAGTACTTC. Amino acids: CASSSGGYEQYF.

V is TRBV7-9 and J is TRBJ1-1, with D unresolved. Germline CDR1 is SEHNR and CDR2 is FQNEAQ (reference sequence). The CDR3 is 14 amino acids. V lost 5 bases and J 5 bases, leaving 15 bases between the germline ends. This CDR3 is CASSETNDITEAFF. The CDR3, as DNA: TGTGCCAGCAGCGAAACCAACGACATAACTGAAGCTTTCTTT.

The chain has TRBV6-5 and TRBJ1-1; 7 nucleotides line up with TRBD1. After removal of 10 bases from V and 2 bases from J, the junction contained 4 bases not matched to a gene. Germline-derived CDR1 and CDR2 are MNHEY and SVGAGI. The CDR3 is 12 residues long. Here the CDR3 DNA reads TGTGCCACCAGACAGGGAAACACTGAAGCTTTCTTT. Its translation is CATRQGNTEAFF.

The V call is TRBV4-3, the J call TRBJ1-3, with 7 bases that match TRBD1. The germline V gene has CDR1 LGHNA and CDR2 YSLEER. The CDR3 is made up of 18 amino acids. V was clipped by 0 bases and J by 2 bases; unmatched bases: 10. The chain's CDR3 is CASSQDPQIGGAGNTIYF. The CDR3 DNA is TGCGCCAGCAGCCAAGACCCCCAGATAGGGGGCGCTGGAAACACCATATATTTT.

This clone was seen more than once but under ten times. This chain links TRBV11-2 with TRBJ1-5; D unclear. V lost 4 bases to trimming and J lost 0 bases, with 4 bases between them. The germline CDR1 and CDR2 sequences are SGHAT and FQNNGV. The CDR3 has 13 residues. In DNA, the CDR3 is TGTGCCAGCAGCTCTAATAGCAATCAGCCCCAGCATTTT. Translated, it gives CASSSNSNQPQHF.

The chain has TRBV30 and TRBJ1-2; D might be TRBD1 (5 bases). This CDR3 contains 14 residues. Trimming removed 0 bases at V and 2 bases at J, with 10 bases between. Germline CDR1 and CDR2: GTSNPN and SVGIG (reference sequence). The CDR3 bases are TGTGCCTGGAGTGTACACAGGACCAACTATGGCTACACCTTC. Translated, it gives CAWSVHRTNYGYTF.